What follows are 28 T cell receptor beta chains derived from one specimen sequenced in a study of T cell responses to AZD1222 COVID-19 vaccine. Assay: immunoSEQ multiplex PCR; the TCRdb copy retains only in-frame clones and omits some. The sample comprises about 120,000 clones, just over 90% of which are singletons, and 5% rests with the top ten. The sample consisted of peripheral blood, taken 28 days after the second AZD1222 dose. The receptors were sampled from an adult who received the AZD1222 COVID-19 vaccine.

CDR3 sequence: CASSANFGGGQPQHF. The DNA for the CDR3 is TGCGCCAGCAGCGCTAACTTCGGGGGAGGTCAGCCCCAGCATTTT. The chain employs TRBV10-2 and TRBJ1-5, with D possibly matching TRBD1 (5 bases). CDR3 length: 15 amino acids. Trimming cost V 6 bases and J 6 bases, with 18 bases left between them. Germline CDR1 WSHSY, CDR2 SAAADI.

This sequence joins TRBV30 and TRBJ1-2; TRBD1 aligns across 8 bases. CDR1 and CDR2 from the germline V gene are GTSNPN and SVGIG (reference sequence). The CDR3 covers 15 residues. Trimming cost V 8 bases and J 6 bases; bases outside gene matches: 17. CDR3 sequence (DNA): TGTGCCAGCTACAGGGGGAGGATGGTATTAGATGGCTACACCTTC. This sequence encodes CASYRGRMVLDGYTF.

Only one count was recorded for this clone. A read error may account for a junction end that differs from germline. The CDR3 region is CASSLPTHNSEAFF. CDR3 sequence (DNA): TGTGCCAGCAGTTTACCCACCCACAACAGTGAAGCTTTCTTT. The J gene is TRBJ1-1, the V gene TRBV28; D ambiguous. Germline-derived CDR1 and CDR2 are MDHEN and SYDVKM. The CDR3 has 14 residues.

The chain combines TRBV4-3 with TRBJ2-2; D uncertain. V lost 0 bases and J 7 bases, leaving 21 bases between the germline ends. The CDR3 sequence is 18 residues long. Germline loops: CDR1 LGHNA, CDR2 YSLEER. The CDR3: CASSQERLDRAIYGELFF. In DNA form, the CDR3 reads TGCGCCAGCAGCCAAGAAAGGCTCGATAGGGCCATCTACGGGGAGCTGTTTTTT.

V usage is TRBV10-3 and J usage is TRBJ1-1, with D unresolved. Between the trimmed V and J ends, which lost 5 bases and 3 bases, there was a span of 13 bases. The CDR3 length is 14 residues. CDR1 is ENHRY, CDR2 SYGVKD, per germline. The CDR3 DNA is TGTGCCATCAGTCCGGAGGCGACCGACACTGAAGCTTTCTTT. This encodes CAISPEATDTEAFF.

This chain links TRBV4-3 with TRBJ2-2, with 7 bases identical to TRBD1. Germline-derived CDR1 and CDR2 are LGHNA and YSLEER. The CDR3 runs 17 residues. The V segment lost 2 bases and the J segment 3 bases; nucleotides outside the gene matches: 9. This CDR3 reads CASSQTPPGQYTGELFF. Written as DNA, the CDR3 is TGCGCCAGCAGCCAAACGCCCCCGGGACAGTACACCGGGGAGCTGTTTTTT.

V gene TRBV5-1 combines with J gene TRBJ1-5; D is perhaps TRBD1 (6 bases). The germline V gene encodes CDR1 SGHRS and CDR2 YFSETQ. V gave up 0 bases and J gave up 5 bases, with 18 bases separating them. The CDR3 extends over 17 amino acids. The CDR3 is CASSLGSLTGMDQPQHF. CDR3 in DNA: TGCGCCAGCAGCTTGGGATCTCTGACAGGAATGGATCAGCCCCAGCATTTT.

The chain combines TRBV7-2 with TRBJ2-3; D may match TRBD1 or TRBD2 (5 bases each). Germline-derived CDR1 and CDR2 are SGHTA and FQGNSA. Trimming pared 6 bases from V and 10 bases from J, leaving 20 bases between. CDR3 size: 14 residues. CDR3 coding DNA: TGTGCCAGCAGTCCCGGACATGGGGGAAAGTCGCAGTATTTT. As protein: CASSPGHGGKSQYF.

The genes are TRBV2 and TRBJ1-6; D not resolved. CDR1 SNHLY and CDR2 FYNNEI come from the germline V gene. V lost 3 bases, J lost 7 bases, and 13 bases lay in between. CDR3 length: 15 residues. The CDR3 region is CASSEGGLQNSPLHF. The CDR3 DNA is TGTGCCAGCAGTGAGGGTGGGCTACAGAATTCACCCCTCCACTTT.

The chain has TRBV20-1 and TRBJ2-3; possibly TRBD2 for D (6 bases). Deletions cut 3 bases from V and 6 bases from J, with 19 bases between. Germline CDR1 reads DFQATT; CDR2 reads SNEGSKA (reference sequence). The CDR3 contains 15 residues. In DNA form, the CDR3 reads TGCAGTGCTAGTCCGGAGGTCGGGGGTCCGGATACGCAGTATTTT. Translation: CSASPEVGGPDTQYF.

CDR3 in DNA: TGTGCCAGCACCACGGGGGGCTATGGCTACACCTTC. Translated: CASTTGGYGYTF. This sequence joins TRBV25-1 and TRBJ1-2, with a weak D call TRBD1 (5 bases). CDR1 MGHDK and CDR2 SYGVNS come from the germline V gene. The V end was cut by 7 bases, the J end by 4 bases, with 10 bases between. The CDR3 extends over 12 amino acids.

In DNA, the CDR3 is TGTGCCAGCAGCGCTACTAGAACGGAGACCCAGTACTTC. Protein sequence: CASSATRTETQYF. The rearrangement uses TRBV11-2 and TRBJ2-5, with D possibly TRBD2 on 5 matching bases. The CDR3 runs to 13 residues. V was clipped by 5 bases and J by 5 bases, with 12 bases between them. Germline V gene lookup returns CDR1 SGHAT and CDR2 FQNNGV.

The rearrangement joins TRBV27 to TRBJ1-1, with 8 bases aligning to TRBD1. With V trimmed by 5 bases and J by 4 bases, 12 bases remained unmatched. Germline-derived CDR1 and CDR2 are MNHEY and SMNVEV (reference sequence). The CDR3 loop spans 16 amino acids. The CDR3 DNA follows: TGTGCCAGCAGTCCCGGACAGGGTAACGTTGGCACTGAAGCTTTCTTT. Protein product: CASSPGQGNVGTEAFF.

The chain uses TRBV6-4 and TRBJ1-2, with 10 bases aligning to TRBD1. CDR3 size: 16 residues. J lost 7 bases, V lost 3 bases, and 11 bases had no gene match. Germline-derived CDR1 and CDR2 are MRHNA and SNTAGT. CDR3 nucleotides: TGTGCCAGCAGTGAAATAGAGGGACAGGGGCTGGGTGGCTACACCTTC. Translated, it gives CASSEIEGQGLGGYTF.

V and J are TRBV21-1 and TRBJ1-2; TRBD1 reflects the table's D call only, with no check against the DNA. TRBV21-1 is a pseudogene. The CDR3 extends over 16 amino acids. CDR3 amino acids: CASSKLWCQVWHGYTF. CDR3 nucleotides: TGTGCCAGCAGCAAACTATGGTGCCAGGTATGGCATGGCTACACCTTC.

V and J are TRBV7-8 and TRBJ2-1; D is uncertain. Trimming pared 5 bases from V and 9 bases from J, leaving 14 bases between. This CDR3 is built from 13 residues. Germline CDR1 is SGHVS and CDR2 is FQNEAQ. The CDR3 here is CASSPRPPGEQFF. The CDR3 DNA sequence: TGTGCCAGCAGCCCACGGCCCCCGGGTGAGCAGTTCTTC.

CDR3: CAISEGPMNTEAFF. The CDR3, as DNA: TGTGCCATCAGTGAGGGACCGATGAACACTGAAGCTTTCTTT. The genes are TRBV10-3 and TRBJ1-1; D not certain. The germline CDR1 and CDR2 sequences are ENHRY and SYGVKD. The CDR3 is made up of 14 amino acids. V lost 2 bases, J lost 0 bases, and 7 bases lay in between.

The V gene is TRBV19, the J gene TRBJ2-5; 10 bases map to TRBD2. The CDR3 loop spans 16 amino acids. V was pared by 3 bases and J by 7 bases, with 11 bases of the junction left unmatched. CDR1 LNHDA and CDR2 SQIVND come from the germline V gene (reference sequence). The CDR3 loop reads CASSIWLAGGQGTQYF. DNA of the CDR3: TGTGCCAGTAGTATCTGGTTAGCGGGGGGTCAGGGGACCCAGTACTTC.

The sample holds one count of this clone. The chain uses TRBV4-1 and TRBJ1-1; D gene ambiguous. This CDR3 has 12 amino acids. Looked up from germline, CDR1 is MGHRA and CDR2 is YSYEKL. Trimming left V 4 bases short and J 4 bases short, with 7 bases between. For the CDR3, the DNA is TGCGCCAGCAGCCCGATGGGCACTGAAGCTTTCTTT. It translates to CASSPMGTEAFF.

The J gene is TRBJ2-7, the V gene TRBV7-9, with D unresolved. Germline V gene lookup returns CDR1 SEHNR and CDR2 FQNEAQ (reference sequence). This CDR3 is built from 13 residues. Trimming cost V 5 bases and J 0 bases, with 8 bases left between them. CDR3 region: CASSDGPSYEQYF. Here the CDR3 DNA reads TGTGCCAGCAGCGACGGACCCTCCTACGAGCAGTACTTC.

V usage is TRBV5-1 and J usage is TRBJ1-2, with D tentatively TRBD1 (6 bases). The CDR3 totals 11 residues. Trimming left V 6 bases short and J 6 bases short, with 9 bases between. CDR1 SGHRS and CDR2 YFSETQ come from the germline V gene. The CDR3 loop is CASTQGNGYTF. CDR3 nucleotides: TGCGCCAGCACGCAGGGGAATGGCTACACCTTC.

This clone appeared a few times. The chain carries TRBV3-1 (or the pseudogene TRBV3-2) and TRBJ1-5; a weak D match, TRBD1 (6 bases). V was clipped by 2 bases and J by 5 bases, with 10 bases between them. CDR1 LGHDT and CDR2 YNNKEL come from the germline V gene (reference sequence). This CDR3 is 14 amino acids long. CDR3 sequence reads: CASSQTGLHQPQHF. The DNA for the CDR3 is TGTGCCAGCAGCCAAACAGGGCTCCATCAGCCCCAGCATTTT.

This chain uses TRBV5-8 with TRBJ1-6, with TRBD1 matching over 8 bases. After removal of 2 bases from V and 2 bases from J, the junction contained 3 bases not matched to a gene. This CDR3 has 16 amino acids. Looked up from germline, CDR1 is SGHTS and CDR2 is YDEGEE. This CDR3 reads CASSLSGGAYNSPLHF. The CDR3 bases are TGTGCCAGCAGCTTATCAGGGGGCGCCTATAATTCACCCCTCCACTTT.

This clone was counted ten times or more. The same CDR3 is also encoded by other DNA sequences in this sample. The chain recombines TRBV6-5 with TRBJ2-7, with 9 nucleotides matching TRBD1. V trimming: 8 bases; J trimming: 0 bases; junction bases outside the gene matches: 5. CDR1 is MNHEY and CDR2 is SVGAGI in the germline V gene. There are 14 residues in the CDR3. The CDR3 nucleotides read TGTGCCAGCTCACGACAGGGGGGCTCCTACGAGCAGTACTTC. This sequence encodes CASSRQGGSYEQYF.

The rearrangement joins TRBV2 to TRBJ1-4, with D unresolved. CDR1 is SNHLY, CDR2 FYNNEI, per germline. The CDR3 covers 15 residues. The V end was cut by 7 bases, the J end by 0 bases, with 12 bases between. The CDR3 DNA is TGTGCCAGCATTCTACAGTCGACAACTAATGAAAAACTGTTTTTT. This translates into CASILQSTTNEKLFF. The complete variable domain, with remaining parts taken from reference TRBV2 and TRBJ1-4, reads EPEVTQTPSHQVTQMGQEVILRCVPISNHLYFYWYRQILGQKVEFLVSFYNNEISEKSEIFDDQFSVERPDGSNFTLKIRSTKLEDSAMYFCASILQSTTNEKLFFGSGTQLSVL.

In DNA form, the CDR3 reads TGTGCCAGCAGTCCGGGACAGGGATCAGATACGCAGTATTTT. Its protein is CASSPGQGSDTQYF. The chain links TRBV6-5 to TRBJ2-3, with 9 positions matching TRBD1. Trimming cost V 5 bases and J 4 bases; bases outside gene matches: 4. From germline, CDR1 is MNHEY and CDR2 SVGAGI. The CDR3 has 14 residues.

V and J are TRBV5-1 and TRBJ2-7; 8 nucleotides match TRBD1. The CDR3 length is 14 residues. V lost 4 bases to trimming and J lost 7 bases; unmatched junction nucleotides: 10. Germline V gene sequence: CDR1 SGHRS, CDR2 YFSETQ. In nucleotides, the CDR3 is TGCGCCAGCAGCCACGACAGGGGCTTAGGGGAGCAGTACTTC. As protein: CASSHDRGLGEQYF.

This chain uses TRBV6-2 or TRBV6-3 with TRBJ1-6, with D tentatively TRBD1 (5 bases). The V end lost 6 bases, the J end lost 8 bases, and 14 bases lay between the germline ends. The germline CDR1 and CDR2 sequences are MNHEY and SVGEGT. The CDR3 runs to 14 residues. DNA of the CDR3: TGTGCCAGCAGCCAGAGGGGTCCGGATTCACCCCTCCACTTT. Amino acids: CASSQRGPDSPLHF.